Sequencing of this T cell receptor (beta chain) was carried out in a study of tumor T cells in aggressive B-cell lymphoma. The method was immunoSEQ multiplex PCR; TCRdb's version includes in-frame clones alone and lacks a portion of them. Of 3,000 or so clones listed, about 89% are singletons. Deletions cut 3 bases from V and 1 base from J, with 18 bases between. Germline V gene lookup returns CDR1 MGHRA and CDR2 YSYEKL. CDR3 size: 17 residues. The sequenced sample was tumor tissue. The TCR sequence derives from an adult with diffuse large B cell lymphoma. This rearrangement joins TRBV4-1 to TRBJ1-1; possible D gene TRBD1, 6 bases. CDR3 amino acids: CASSQVGAGVENTEAFF. The CDR3 DNA sequence: TGCGCCAGCAGCCAGGTGGGGGCAGGGGTGGAGAACACTGAAGCTTTCTTT.